This entry lists 21 T cell receptor beta chains sequenced from one sample in a study of shared clonotypes between healthy human individuals. Clones were sequenced by immunoSEQ multiplex PCR, and TCRdb holds only the in-frame ones, with some missing. The data show about 1.9 million clones, just under 95% seen once. Naive CD8 cells comprised CD45RO-negative, CCR7-positively selected cells, excluding terminally differentiated effector memory CD45RA+ cells. The material sequenced was naive CD8+ T cells from PBMCs. The source is a man aged 18 to 29 in good health. Some clones in this sample may be carry-over from other donors' samples.

The genes are TRBV4-2 and TRBJ1-5; D is ambiguous. The CDR3 covers 17 residues. The V end lost 0 bases, the J end lost 0 bases, and 12 bases lay between the germline ends. The germline gives CDR1 LGHNA, CDR2 YNFKEQ. CDR3 coding DNA: TGTGCCAGCAGCCAAGATCAACGCCCGTATAGCAATCAGCCCCAGCATTTT. This translates into CASSQDQRPYSNQPQHF.

The chain recombines TRBV27 with TRBJ2-7; D uncertain. V shed 2 bases and J shed 0 bases, with 14 bases lying between them. Germline-derived CDR1 and CDR2 are MNHEY and SMNVEV (reference sequence). The CDR3 is made up of 16 amino acids. CDR3: CASSLGFGLFSYEQYF. Here the CDR3 DNA reads TGTGCCAGCAGTTTAGGGTTCGGGCTATTCTCCTACGAGCAGTACTTC.

The chain couples TRBV7-6 to TRBJ1-1; weak D call: TRBD1 (6 bases). Trimming shortened V by 5 bases and J by 5 bases, and 15 bases separated the two germline ends. Germline-derived CDR1 and CDR2 are SGHVS and FNYEAQ. This CDR3 has 14 residues. The CDR3 nucleotides read TGTGCCAGCAGCGTGAGGGGGGACTGGACTGAAGCTTTCTTT. Protein product: CASSVRGDWTEAFF.

This chain links TRBV27 with TRBJ2-3, with 10 bases identical to TRBD2. The CDR3 consists of 14 residues. Germline CDR1 reads MNHEY; CDR2 reads SMNVEV (reference sequence). V gave up 6 bases and J gave up 3 bases; unmatched junction bases: 3. The CDR3 protein is CASRGLATTDTQYF. Here the CDR3 DNA reads TGTGCCAGCAGGGGACTAGCGACGACAGATACGCAGTATTTT.

V is TRBV5-6 and J is TRBJ2-2, with TRBD2 as a possible D gene (6 bases). This CDR3 is 18 amino acids long. The V gene lost 3 bases and the J gene lost 1 base, with 19 bases spanning the gap. The V gene's germline CDR1 is SGHDT and CDR2 YYEEEE. Written as DNA, the CDR3 is TGTGCCAGCAGCTCCCTCCGAGACGGGAGTTGGAACACCGGGGAGCTGTTTTTT. Encoded protein: CASSSLRDGSWNTGELFF. The variable domain in full, completed from reference TRBV5-6 and TRBJ2-2, reads DAGVTQSPTHLIKTRGQQVTLRCSPKSGHDTVSWYQQALGQGPQFIFQYYEEEERQRGNFPDRFSGHQFPNYSSELNVNALLLGDSALYLCASSSLRDGSWNTGELFFGEGSRLTVL.

The chain carries TRBV28 and TRBJ1-3, with 10 bases lining up with TRBD1. V lost 2 bases to trimming and J lost 5 bases; unmatched junction nucleotides: 21. CDR1 is MDHEN and CDR2 is SYDVKM in the germline V gene. There are 21 residues in the CDR3. The CDR3 loop is CASSLEGPEIGTGALRNTIYF. The CDR3 bases are TGTGCCAGCAGTTTAGAAGGCCCCGAAATCGGGACAGGGGCTCTTCGAAACACCATATATTTT.

The chain recombines TRBV7-9 with TRBJ2-7; TRBD1 matches 7 bases. Germline V CDR1 and CDR2: SEHNR, FQNEAQ (reference sequence). This CDR3 comprises 15 residues. J gave up 3 bases and V 5 bases, and 10 bases lay outside the gene matches. For the CDR3, the DNA is TGTGCCAGCAGCCTTTATGGGACAGAGCGCTACGAGCAGTACTTC. Translated, it gives CASSLYGTERYEQYF.

The rearrangement joins TRBV15 to TRBJ1-5; D is unclear. The CDR3 has 15 residues. V lost 0 bases and J 9 bases, leaving 15 bases between the germline ends. Germline values: CDR1 LNHNV, CDR2 YYDKDF (reference sequence). The CDR3 region is CATSRDSMRNGPQHF. The DNA of the CDR3 is TGTGCCACCAGCAGAGATTCTATGCGAAATGGGCCCCAGCATTTT.

The V gene is TRBV27, the J gene TRBJ1-3; perhaps TRBD1 as D (6 bases). V lost 5 bases and J 4 bases, leaving 24 bases between the germline ends. Germline V gene sequence: CDR1 MNHEY, CDR2 SMNVEV (reference sequence). This CDR3 is built from 18 residues. The CDR3 sequence: CASSPTRGGGRPGNTIYF. CDR3 nucleotides: TGTGCCAGCAGTCCCACCCGGGGGGGCGGACGGCCCGGAAACACCATATATTTT.

The chain is built from TRBV15 and TRBJ2-5; no clear D. Looked up from germline, CDR1 is LNHNV and CDR2 is YYDKDF (reference sequence). This CDR3 region has 15 residues. V lost 0 bases and J 4 bases, leaving 12 bases between the germline ends. In DNA form, the CDR3 reads TGTGCCACCAGCAGAGATTATGGCGAACGAGAGACCCAGTACTTC. It is translated as CATSRDYGERETQYF.

The V and J genes are TRBV2 and TRBJ1-2; 7 bases are shared with TRBD1. V gave up 8 bases and J gave up 2 bases; unmatched junction bases: 11. The CDR3 loop spans 15 amino acids. The V gene's germline CDR1 is SNHLY and CDR2 FYNNEI. The CDR3 reads CASLHGTEKNYGYTF. The CDR3 coding sequence is TGTGCCAGCCTCCACGGGACAGAAAAAAACTATGGCTACACCTTC.

This clone was counted a single time. This chain joins TRBV28 and TRBJ2-5; 9 nucleotides line up with TRBD2. CDR1 and CDR2 (germline): MDHEN, SYDVKM. There are 19 residues in the CDR3. The trim removed 8 bases at V and 5 bases at J, leaving 24 bases unmatched. CDR3 coding DNA: TGTGCCAGCGACACCCCGGGGGGTCGTAGGGGACTAGCTGCGGAGACCCAGTACTTC. Translating gives CASDTPGGRRGLAAETQYF.

The chain carries TRBV9 and TRBJ1-2; 9 bases are a match to TRBD1. Trimming cost V 4 bases and J 6 bases; bases outside gene matches: 10. CDR1 is SGDLS, CDR2 YYNGEE, per germline. The CDR3 has 15 residues. The CDR3 bases are TGTGCCAGCAGCATAAACCCTGACAGGGGGGATGGCTACACCTTC. Its protein product is CASSINPDRGDGYTF.

In regard to this clone: Other DNA sequences within the sample encode an identical CDR3. The rearrangement joins TRBV29-1 to TRBJ2-2; D is uncertain. Germline loops: CDR1 SQVTM, CDR2 ANQGSEA. V lost 5 bases, J lost 0 bases, and 4 bases lay in between. CDR3 length equals 12 residues. CDR3 residues: CSVLANTGELFF. The CDR3 bases are TGCAGCGTTCTAGCGAACACCGGGGAGCTGTTTTTT.

The chain is built from TRBV15 and TRBJ2-7; D perhaps matches TRBD2 (6 bases). The CDR3 is made up of 15 amino acids. Germline V gene data show CDR1 as LNHNV and CDR2 as YYDKDF (reference sequence). Trimming stripped 5 bases from V and 5 bases from J, with 19 bases between. The CDR3 sequence: CATSGAGTPGHEQYF. The CDR3 nucleotides read TGTGCCACCAGCGGGGCGGGGACTCCAGGTCACGAGCAGTACTTC.

V gene TRBV29-1 combines with J gene TRBJ2-5; D call uncertain. Between the trimmed V and J ends, which lost 7 bases and 5 bases, there was a span of 20 bases. Germline V gene data show CDR1 as SQVTM and CDR2 as ANQGSEA. The CDR3 runs 14 residues. The CDR3 is CSAKEYSEGETQYF. CDR3 nucleotides: TGCAGCGCCAAAGAATACTCCGAAGGGGAGACCCAGTACTTC. Based on the CDR3 plus reference TRBV29-1 and TRBJ2-5, the full variable domain is SAVISQKPSRDICQRGTSLTIQCQVDSQVTMMFWYRQQPGQSLTLIATANQGSEATYESGFVIDKFPISRPNLTFSTLTVSNMSPEDSSIYLCSAKEYSEGETQYFGPGTRLLVL.

The CDR3 sequence is CASIDLGQGGTEAFF. CDR3 coding DNA: TGTGCCAGCATCGACCTCGGACAGGGAGGCACTGAAGCTTTCTTT. The chain links TRBV6-5 to TRBJ1-1; 8 bases line up with TRBD1. The CDR3 is made up of 15 amino acids. Germline CDR1 is MNHEY and CDR2 is SVGAGI. The J segment lost 4 bases and the V segment lost 7 bases, leaving 11 bases of the junction unmatched.

This chain connects TRBV10-2 to TRBJ2-7; 10 bases align to TRBD2. V lost 4 bases to trimming and J lost 5 bases; unmatched junction nucleotides: 2. Germline assignment: CDR1 WSHSY and CDR2 SAAADI. The CDR3 totals 13 residues. CDR3 nucleotide sequence: TGCGCCAGCAGTGGACTAGCGGGCCACGAGCAGTACTTC. This sequence encodes CASSGLAGHEQYF.

The chain carries TRBV5-6 and TRBJ2-3; a weak D match, TRBD2 (5 bases). The CDR3 sequence is 12 residues long. Germline V lookup: CDR1 SGHDT, CDR2 YYEEEE. V was pared by 9 bases and J by 1 base, with 9 bases between. The CDR3 spells CATGRGTDTQYF. CDR3 sequence (DNA): TGTGCCACGGGAAGGGGCACAGATACGCAGTATTTT.

The chain has TRBV11-1 and TRBJ1-3; D ambiguous. The CDR3 totals 17 residues. Trimming removed 2 bases from V and 0 bases from J, with 14 bases in between. CDR1 and CDR2 (germline): SGHAT, FQDESV (reference sequence). The CDR3 spells CASSLTSGPSSGNTIYF. In DNA form, the CDR3 reads TGTGCCAGCAGCTTAACCTCTGGACCGAGCTCTGGAAACACCATATATTTT.

CDR3 region: CASSSQRTGAYNEQFF. The CDR3 DNA reads as TGTGCCAGCAGCTCCCAAAGGACAGGCGCTTACAATGAGCAGTTCTTC. The chain employs TRBV7-9 and TRBJ2-1; TRBD1 agrees at 7 bases. The CDR3 is 16 amino acids. CDR1 is SEHNR and CDR2 is FQNEAQ in the germline V gene (reference sequence). V shed 4 bases, J shed 4 bases, and the junction held 10 bases outside the gene matches.